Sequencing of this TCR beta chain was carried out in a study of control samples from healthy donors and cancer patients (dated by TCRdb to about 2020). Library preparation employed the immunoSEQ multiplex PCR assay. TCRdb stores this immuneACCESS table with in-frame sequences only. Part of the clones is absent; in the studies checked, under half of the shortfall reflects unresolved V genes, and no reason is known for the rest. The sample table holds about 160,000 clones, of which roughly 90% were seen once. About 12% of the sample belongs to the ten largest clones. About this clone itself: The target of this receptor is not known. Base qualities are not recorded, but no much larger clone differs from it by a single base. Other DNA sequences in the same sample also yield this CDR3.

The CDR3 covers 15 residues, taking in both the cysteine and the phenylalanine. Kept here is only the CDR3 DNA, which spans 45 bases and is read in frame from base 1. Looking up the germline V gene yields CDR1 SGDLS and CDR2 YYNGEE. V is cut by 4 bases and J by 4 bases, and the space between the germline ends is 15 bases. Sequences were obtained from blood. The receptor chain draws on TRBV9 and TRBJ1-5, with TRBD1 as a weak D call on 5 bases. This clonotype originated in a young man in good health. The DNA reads TGTGCCAGCAGCTCCAGGGACTCCCTGAATCAGCCCCAGCATTTT. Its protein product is CASSSRDSLNQPQHF.